The TCR beta chain described here comes from a study of cytomegalovirus exposure and HLA in healthy donors. Overall study findings and caveats: Researchers reported in a later analysis that a missense DCLRE1C variant was tied to TCR beta V- and J-gene trimming.

Germline V CDR1 and CDR2: SNHLY, FYNNEI. The CDR3 extends over 12 amino acids. This clone was seen a few times. Its antigen is undetermined. A multiplex PCR was run with 60 Vbeta primers and 13 Jbeta primers. This table comes from immunoSEQ multiplex PCR, and its TCRdb copy is limited to in-frame clones, with some not included. The data show 130,000 or so clones, approximately 77% seen once. This chain links TRBV2 with TRBJ1-1, with D perhaps matching TRBD1 (5 bases). The source material was PBMCs. The receptor was derived from a woman aged 55-70 years in good health and CMV-seronegative. CDR3 sequence reads: CAAGDVGTEAFF. CDR3 nucleotide sequence: TGTGCAGCGGGGGACGTGGGCACTGAAGCTTTCTTT. Drawing the rest from reference TRBV2 and TRBJ1-1, the complete variable domain is EPEVTQTPSHQVTQMGQEVILRCVPISNHLYFYWYRQILGQKVEFLVSFYNNEISEKSEIFDDQFSVERPDGSNFTLKIRSTKLEDSAMYFCAAGDVGTEAFFGQGTRLTVV.